Listed below are T cell receptor beta chains from one sample, sequenced in a study of chemoradiotherapy in HPV16-positive cancers. The table came from immunoSEQ multiplex PCR; TCRdb's copy has only in-frame clones and leaves some out. The profile shows 1,500 to 2,000 clones, roughly 70% of them singletons. The specimen was tumor tissue, collected from a patient who underwent chemoradiotherapy. These receptors were collected from a human donor with HPV-associated anogenital cancer. The CDR3 runs from the conserved cysteine through the conserved F or W. The D gene is left open where the match is weak. Size is omitted from some rows. Given values are once, few, many or a class for expanded clones.

abundance: -; d_gene: -; j_gene: TRBJ2-2; v_gene: TRBV2; CDR3aa: CASSEITSNTGELFF; CDR3nt: TGTGCCAGCAGTGAGATCACCTCGAACACCGGGGAGCTGTTTTTT
abundance: -; d_gene: -; j_gene: TRBJ2-2; v_gene: TRBV10-1; CDR3aa: CASSDPPGVNTGELFF; CDR3nt: TGCGCCAGCAGTGATCCCCCAGGAGTTAACACCGGGGAGCTGTTTTTT
abundance: -; d_gene: -; j_gene: TRBJ1-3; v_gene: TRBV9; CDR3aa: CASSKNSGNTIYF; CDR3nt: TGTGCCAGCTCAAAAAACTCTGGAAACACCATATATTTT
abundance: once; d_gene: -; j_gene: TRBJ1-3; v_gene: TRBV21-1; CDR3aa: CASSKGEPAPGENTIYF; CDR3nt: TGTGCCAGCAGCAAAGGGGAGCCCGCCCCAGGGGAAAACACCATATATTTT
abundance: -; d_gene: TRBD1; j_gene: TRBJ1-6; v_gene: TRBV18; CDR3aa: CASSPGQGTGSPLHF; CDR3nt: TGTGCCAGCTCACCGGGACAGGGGACCGGTTCACCCCTCCACTTT
abundance: -; d_gene: -; j_gene: TRBJ2-3; v_gene: TRBV28; CDR3aa: CASSLLSRGLLTDTQYF; CDR3nt: TGTGCCAGCAGTTTATTGTCAAGGGGACTCCTCACAGATACGCAGTATTTT
abundance: -; d_gene: -; j_gene: TRBJ2-5; v_gene: TRBV18; CDR3aa: CASSLRLEETQYF; CDR3nt: TGTGCCAGCTCACTCCGACTAGAAGAGACCCAGTACTTC
abundance: -; d_gene: TRBD1; j_gene: TRBJ2-1; v_gene: TRBV13; CDR3aa: CASSLGTGGSNEQFF; CDR3nt: TGTGCCAGCAGCTTAGGGACAGGGGGATCCAATGAGCAGTTCTTC
abundance: -; d_gene: TRBD2; j_gene: TRBJ2-2; v_gene: TRBV7-6; CDR3aa: CASSLVAAGAGELFF; CDR3nt: TGTGCCAGCAGCTTAGTCGCAGCGGGGGCCGGGGAGCTGTTTTTT
abundance: few; d_gene: -; j_gene: TRBJ2-7; v_gene: TRBV9; CDR3aa: CASSVVPSSYEQYF; CDR3nt: TGTGCCAGCAGCGTAGTTCCTAGCAGCTACGAGCAGTACTTC
abundance: -; d_gene: -; j_gene: TRBJ2-3; v_gene: TRBV6-5; CDR3aa: CASSTWGEGTDTQYF; CDR3nt: TGTGCCAGCAGTACATGGGGGGAGGGCACAGATACGCAGTATTTT
abundance: -; d_gene: -; j_gene: TRBJ2-7; v_gene: TRBV7-9; CDR3aa: CASSFAHEQYF; CDR3nt: TGTGCCAGCAGCTTTGCTCATGAGCAGTACTTC
abundance: -; d_gene: TRBD2; j_gene: TRBJ2-1; v_gene: TRBV5-1; CDR3aa: CASSSRGGNNEQFF; CDR3nt: TGCGCCAGCAGCTCGCGGGGGGGAAACAATGAGCAGTTCTTC
abundance: -; d_gene: -; j_gene: TRBJ2-7; v_gene: TRBV11-3; CDR3aa: CASSFTGQHYEQYF; CDR3nt: TGTGCCAGCAGCTTTACAGGACAACACTACGAGCAGTACTTC
abundance: once; d_gene: -; j_gene: TRBJ2-3; v_gene: TRBV19; CDR3aa: CASSLQSLEGDTQYF; CDR3nt: TGTGCCAGTAGCCTCCAGTCCCTTGAAGGAGATACGCAGTATTTT
abundance: few; d_gene: TRBD1; j_gene: TRBJ1-2; v_gene: TRBV4-1; CDR3aa: CASSQPDRAYGYTF; CDR3nt: TGCGCCAGCAGCCAACCAGACAGGGCCTATGGCTACACCTTC
abundance: -; d_gene: TRBD2; j_gene: TRBJ2-3; v_gene: TRBV5-5; CDR3aa: CASSLVGTRVTDTQYF; CDR3nt: TGTGCCAGCAGCTTGGTAGGGACTAGAGTAACGGATACGCAGTATTTT
abundance: -; d_gene: -; j_gene: TRBJ1-4; v_gene: TRBV5-4; CDR3aa: CASSDDGTIGEKLFF; CDR3nt: TGTGCCAGCAGCGACGACGGGACGATAGGTGAAAAACTGTTTTTT
abundance: -; d_gene: -; j_gene: TRBJ1-4; v_gene: TRBV18; CDR3aa: CASSSTQASNNEKLFF; CDR3nt: TGTGCCAGCTCGTCTACACAGGCGTCGAATAATGAAAAACTGTTTTTT
abundance: -; d_gene: -; j_gene: TRBJ2-5; v_gene: TRBV11-3; CDR3aa: CASSLQETQYF; CDR3nt: TGTGCCAGCAGCTTACAAGAGACCCAGTACTTC
abundance: few; d_gene: TRBD2; j_gene: TRBJ2-3; v_gene: TRBV19; CDR3aa: CASSIGAGGGDTQYF; CDR3nt: TGTGCCAGTAGTATTGGGGCGGGAGGGGGAGATACGCAGTATTTT
abundance: -; d_gene: TRBD1; j_gene: TRBJ1-4; v_gene: TRBV6-5; CDR3aa: CASSRQGRTNEKLFF; CDR3nt: TGTGCCAGCAGTCGACAGGGGCGGACTAATGAAAAACTGTTTTTT
abundance: -; d_gene: TRBD1; j_gene: TRBJ2-3; v_gene: TRBV2; CDR3aa: CASSEWLGQGRRTDTQYF; CDR3nt: TGTGCCAGCAGTGAATGGCTGGGACAGGGGAGAAGGACAGATACGCAGTATTTT
abundance: few; d_gene: -; j_gene: TRBJ1-4; v_gene: TRBV25-1; CDR3aa: CASSEYLDGEKLFF; CDR3nt: TGTGCCAGCAGTGAATACCTGGACGGTGAAAAACTGTTTTTT
abundance: -; d_gene: -; j_gene: TRBJ2-7; v_gene: TRBV7-6; CDR3aa: CASSFRDSGDEQYF; CDR3nt: TGTGCCAGCAGCTTCCGGGACTCGGGCGACGAGCAGTACTTC
abundance: -; d_gene: TRBD2; j_gene: TRBJ2-3; v_gene: TRBV10-3; CDR3aa: CAISGGLAGGADTQYF; CDR3nt: TGTGCCATCAGTGGGGGACTAGCGGGAGGTGCAGATACGCAGTATTTT